The present T cell receptor (beta chain) was sequenced within a study of OX40 agonist ivuxolimab in advanced cancers. Regarding the study as a whole: Relatively little clonal expansion, among the lowest observed, appeared in partial responders at 0.1-3.0 mg/kg. It was also the case that some nonresponders had low normalized T-cell clonal expansion. At 0.1 to 3.0 mg/kg and by week 6, clonal expansion occurred in CD4+ and CD8+ blood T cells.

As to this clone: Its antigen is currently unknown.

TCRdb keeps only in-frame clones here, not all; method: immunoSEQ multiplex PCR. Of tens of thousands of clones in the sample, around 87% were seen once. The CDR3 runs to 14 residues. Germline lookup yields CDR1 MNHEY and CDR2 SVGAGI. V was shortened by 4 bases and J by 5 bases, with 12 bases between the two germline ends. The receptor comes from an adult with an advanced solid tumor such as melanoma, head and neck, liver or kidney cancer. The sample was CD4+ or CD8+ T cells sorted from blood, taken in a trial of the OX40 agonist ivuxolimab. V usage is TRBV6-5 and J usage is TRBJ2-1; weak D call: TRBD1 (5 bases). CDR3 protein: CASSSGLPDNEQFF. CDR3 nucleotide sequence: TGTGCCAGCAGTTCAGGGCTCCCGGACAATGAGCAGTTCTTC.